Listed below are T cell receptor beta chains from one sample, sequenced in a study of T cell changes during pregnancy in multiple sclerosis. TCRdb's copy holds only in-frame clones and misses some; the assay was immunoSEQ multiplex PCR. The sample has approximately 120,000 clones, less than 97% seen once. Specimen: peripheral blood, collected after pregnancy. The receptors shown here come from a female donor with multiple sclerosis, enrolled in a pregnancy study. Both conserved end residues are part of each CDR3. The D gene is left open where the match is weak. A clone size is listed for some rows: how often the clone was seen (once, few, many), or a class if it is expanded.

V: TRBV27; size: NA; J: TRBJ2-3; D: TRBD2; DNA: TGTGCCAGCAGTTTAGCCGTGGCTAGCGGGAGGCGAGATAGCTATACGCAGTATTTT; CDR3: CASSLAVASGRRDSYTQYF
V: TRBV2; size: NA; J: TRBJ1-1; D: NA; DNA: TGTGCCAGCAGTGACAGGGGTAGACTCGACACTGAAGCTTTCTTT; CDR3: CASSDRGRLDTEAFF
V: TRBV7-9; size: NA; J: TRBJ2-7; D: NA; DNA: TGTGCCAGCAGCTTATTAATCCCCCAGGGAGGCGAGCAGTACTTC; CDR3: CASSLLIPQGGEQYF
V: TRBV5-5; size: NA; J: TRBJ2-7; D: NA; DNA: TGTGCCAGCAGCTTAACAGGGCGCGAGCAGTACTTC; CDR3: CASSLTGREQYF
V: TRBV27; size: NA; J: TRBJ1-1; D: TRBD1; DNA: TGTGCCAGCAGTCCCAGAAGGCGGACAGGGCCCACTGAAGCTTTCTTT; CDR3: CASSPRRRTGPTEAFF
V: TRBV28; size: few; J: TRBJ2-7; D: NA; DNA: TGTGCCAGCAGGGCGGAAGGGGATGCCTACGAGCAGTACTTC; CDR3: CASRAEGDAYEQYF
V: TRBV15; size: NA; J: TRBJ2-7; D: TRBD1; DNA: TGTGCCACCAGCAGAGAGACAGGGGCCTACGAGCAGTACTTC; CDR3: CATSRETGAYEQYF
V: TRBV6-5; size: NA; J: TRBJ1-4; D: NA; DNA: TGTGCCAGCAGTTACTCGTTAGGGGTCGAAAAACTGTTTTTT; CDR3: CASSYSLGVEKLFF
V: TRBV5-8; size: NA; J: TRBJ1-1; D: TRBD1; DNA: TGTGCCAGCAGCTTGTTCGGAAAGACAGGGAGCACTGAAGCTTTCTTT; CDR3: CASSLFGKTGSTEAFF
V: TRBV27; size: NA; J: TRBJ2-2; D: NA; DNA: TGTGCCAGCAGACTCCCAGGGACCGGGGAGCTGTTTTTT; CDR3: CASRLPGTGELFF
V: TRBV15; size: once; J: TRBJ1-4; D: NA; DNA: TGTGCCACCAGCAGAGAGGGGACGCAGGGGATTCGTACGGGTGAAAAACTGTTTTTT; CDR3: CATSREGTQGIRTGEKLFF
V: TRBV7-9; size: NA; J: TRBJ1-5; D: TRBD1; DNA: TGTGCCAGCAGCTTAGCGCAGGGGGCTGGCAATCAGCCCCAGCATTTT; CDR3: CASSLAQGAGNQPQHF
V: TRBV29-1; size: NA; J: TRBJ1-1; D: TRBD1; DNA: TGCAGCGCTCAAACCGGGACAGCGAACACTGAAGCTTTCTTT; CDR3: CSAQTGTANTEAFF
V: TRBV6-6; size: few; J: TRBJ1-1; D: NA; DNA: TGTGCCAGCAGGCCCCGGGTGGACACTGAAGCTTTCTTT; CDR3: CASRPRVDTEAFF
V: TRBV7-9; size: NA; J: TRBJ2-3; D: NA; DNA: TGTGCCAGCAGCTCCGGGAAGGCCTCCACAGATACGCAGTATTTT; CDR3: CASSSGKASTDTQYF
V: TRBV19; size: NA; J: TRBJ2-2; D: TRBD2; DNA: TGTGCCAGTAGTCCCCGGCGACTAGCGATCACCGGGGAGCTGTTTTTT; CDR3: CASSPRRLAITGELFF
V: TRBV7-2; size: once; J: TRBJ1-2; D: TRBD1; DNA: TGTGCCAGCAGCCCAGCAGGGGGGAACTATGGCTACACCTTC; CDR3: CASSPAGGNYGYTF